This T cell receptor beta chain was found in a study of regulatory T cells in long-lasting Graves disease. Arm-PCR with iRepertoire HTBI primers amplified the CDR3 regions for these TCR beta libraries. TCRdb re-derived calls from the multiplex PCR reads in MiXCR, one entry per CDR3 protein. Of fewer than 350,000 distinct CDR3 sequences listed, more than 15% are singletons. There are many counts of this clonotype. Specified time point: newly diagnosed GD, antithyroid drugs for less than 3 months. From PBMCs, RNA was extracted and then used to make the TCR library. Germline V gives CDR1 LGHDT, CDR2 YNNKEL (reference sequence). Trimming removed 1 base from V and 5 bases from J, with 9 bases in between. This CDR3 contains 14 residues.

The sequenced sample was peripheral blood mononuclear cells (PBMCs), obtained at new diagnosis, from a patient treated with antithyroid drugs. J is TRBJ1-5 and V is TRBV3-1; the D gene is possibly TRBD1 (6 bases). The sequence derives from a female donor with Graves disease. The CDR3 spells CASSQGGAYQPQHF. The CDR3 DNA is TGTGCCAGCAGCCAAGGGGGGGCATATCAGCCCCAGCATTTT.